In its sample, the clone carrying this T cell receptor (beta chain) was seen a few times. Assay: immunoSEQ multiplex PCR; the TCRdb copy retains only in-frame clones and omits some. The sample records approximately 5,800 clones, roughly 80% being singletons. This CDR3 is 13 amino acids long. Germline CDR1 and CDR2: LGHNA and YNFKEQ. Deletions cut 1 base from V and 1 base from J, with 4 bases between. The data were taken from a study of somatic mutations in cytotoxic T cells in rheumatoid arthritis. The source material was CD8+ T cells sorted from blood. The sequence was collected from an adult with rheumatoid arthritis. The chain uses TRBV4-2 and TRBJ1-1; D unresolved. The CDR3 nucleotides are TGTGCCAGCAGCCAAGGACAGAACACTGAAGCTTTCTTT. Amino acids: CASSQGQNTEAFF.